The entry that follows covers one T cell receptor (beta chain) sequence. The antigen remains unidentified. The data belong to a study of cytomegalovirus exposure and HLA in healthy donors. Findings and caveats of the study: Analysis was carried out at a later point, and it linked a missense DCLRE1C variant to TCR beta V- and J-gene trimming. Excluded: some indistinguishable V segments such as TRBV6-2 and TRBV6-3.

Germline V gene data show CDR1 as SGHDN and CDR2 as FVKESK. CDR3 length equals 15 residues. The V and J ends lost 0 bases and 4 bases respectively, with 13 bases between them. Primers for the PCR totalled 60 Vbeta and 13 Jbeta. The table came from immunoSEQ multiplex PCR; TCRdb's copy has only in-frame clones and leaves some out. Of approximately 180,000 clones in the sample, more than 60% are singletons; the top ten hold over 2%. This TCR derives from a human donor in good health. Sample: PBMCs. The chain combines TRBV14 with TRBJ2-7; the D gene is possibly TRBD2 (5 bases). The CDR3 region has the DNA TGTGCCAGCAGCCAAGATCGGAGGACCGGTTACGAGCAGTACTTC. Encoded protein: CASSQDRRTGYEQYF.